The present T cell receptor (beta chain) was sequenced within a study of blood T cell repertoires in COVID-19. Turning to the study itself: Collection of acute and convalescent COVID-19 samples took place in the United States, Italy and Spain. PBMCs, B-cell-depleted T cells, or T cells were the source of the cDNA or gDNA that made up the material.

Per the original data handling: Quantification of nucleated cells was approximated via reference gene primer amplification. Method: immunoSEQ multiplex PCR; TCRdb's copy keeps in-frame clones and lacks some. The DNA was the basis for D and trimming; V, J and clone size are from that table. The sample gives about 97,000 clones, approximately 87% of which show up once; approximately 15% is in the top ten. This TCR derives from a human donor in a cohort sampled during active COVID-19. The sample taken for sequencing was peripheral blood.

CDR3 loop: CASSPGQGPNTGELFF. The CDR3 coding sequence is TGTGCCAGCAGCCCTGGACAGGGCCCGAACACCGGGGAGCTGTTTTTT. The rearrangement joins TRBV28 to TRBJ2-2; 8 bases are a match to TRBD1. The germline V gene has CDR1 MDHEN and CDR2 SYDVKM. CDR3 length: 16 residues. V was clipped by 6 bases and J by 0 bases; unmatched bases: 6. Filled out from reference TRBV28 and TRBJ2-2, the complete variable domain reads DVKVTQSSRYLVKRTGEKVFLECVQDMDHENMFWYRQDPGLGLRLIYFSYDVKMKEKGDIPEGYSVSREKKERFSLILESASTNQTSMYLCASSPGQGPNTGELFFGEGSRLTVL.